The 21 T cell receptor beta chains presented below share a single source sample, sequenced in a study of blood T cell repertoires in COVID-19. Only in-frame clones appear in the TCRdb table, and some are missing; sequencing was by immunoSEQ multiplex PCR. The sample comprises about 170,000 clones, approximately 80% of which are singletons, and roughly a tenth rests with the top ten. The sequenced material came from peripheral blood. Receptor source: a woman older than 75 with active or convalescent COVID-19.

The J gene is TRBJ2-1, the V gene TRBV9; 8 nucleotides agree with TRBD2. Germline V gene data show CDR1 as SGDLS and CDR2 as YYNGEE. This CDR3 has 15 residues. V gave up 3 bases and J gave up 6 bases; unmatched junction bases: 8. The CDR3 protein is CASSAMGLVSNEQFF. The CDR3 DNA is TGTGCCAGCAGCGCCATGGGACTAGTAAGCAATGAGCAGTTCTTC.

The rearrangement links TRBV6-5 to TRBJ1-5; D not resolved. CDR3 length: 16 amino acids. Trimming took off 0 bases at V and 2 bases at J, with 11 bases between the two ends. CDR1 is MNHEY, CDR2 SVGAGI, per germline. CDR3 sequence: CASSYSAPSGNQPQHF. The CDR3 DNA follows: TGTGCCAGCAGTTACTCCGCGCCGTCGGGCAATCAGCCCCAGCATTTT.

This chain joins TRBV19 and TRBJ1-4; weak D call: TRBD1 (6 bases). The CDR3 is 17 residues long. V was shortened by 8 bases and J by 1 base, with 20 bases between the two germline ends. Germline V gene lookup returns CDR1 LNHDA and CDR2 SQIVND (reference sequence). This chain's CDR3 is CASGPRGGRVTNEKLFF. The CDR3 bases are TGTGCCAGTGGACCAAGGGGGGGGAGAGTAACTAATGAAAAACTGTTTTTT.

This rearrangement joins TRBV5-1 to TRBJ2-7; 8 bases agree with TRBD1. The CDR3 sequence is 15 residues long. Unmatched junction bases numbered 11, after V lost 3 bases and J lost 6 bases. The germline V gene encodes CDR1 SGHRS and CDR2 YFSETQ. This CDR3 reads CASSSAGGTLGEQYF. CDR3 coding DNA: TGCGCCAGCAGCTCCGCAGGGGGCACTTTGGGCGAGCAGTACTTC.

This clone was detected only once. The rearrangement uses TRBV6-5 and TRBJ2-7; TRBD1 might be the D (5 bases). The CDR3 runs to 16 residues. The germline gives CDR1 MNHEY, CDR2 SVGAGI. Trimming took 0 bases from V and 1 from J, leaving 13 bases between them. The CDR3 DNA reads as TGTGCCAGCAGTTACTCGACGATAGGGGCATCCTACGAGCAGTACTTC. Translating it yields CASSYSTIGASYEQYF.

The chain combines TRBV19 with TRBJ1-1, with D perhaps matching TRBD1 (6 bases). The germline CDR1 and CDR2 sequences are LNHDA and SQIVND (reference sequence). V lost 2 bases to trimming and J lost 11 bases, with 12 bases between them. This CDR3 contains 12 residues. CDR3 protein: CASSIRGFAAFF. DNA for the CDR3: TGTGCCAGTAGTATAAGGGGGTTCGCGGCTTTCTTT.

This clone was seen a handful of times. The chain has TRBV3-1 (or the pseudogene TRBV3-2) and TRBJ2-1; D not resolved. Germline CDR1 and CDR2: LGHDT and YNNKEL (reference sequence). The CDR3 loop spans 13 amino acids. Trimming left V 1 base short and J 9 bases short, with 10 bases between. CDR3 region: CASSQVSVGEQFF. The CDR3 nucleotides are TGTGCCAGCAGCCAAGTATCGGTCGGTGAGCAGTTCTTC.

The rearrangement links TRBV19 to TRBJ2-2; TRBD1 agrees at 9 bases. The CDR3 is 16 amino acids. Germline CDR1 LNHDA, CDR2 SQIVND (reference sequence). V was pared by 3 bases and J by 4 bases, with 6 bases of the junction left unmatched. The CDR3 DNA follows: TGTGCCAGTAGTATTCGGGGGACAGGGAGCACCGGGGAGCTGTTTTTT. It specifies CASSIRGTGSTGELFF. The whole variable domain, remainder taken from reference TRBV19 and TRBJ2-2, is DGGITQSPKYLFRKEGQNVTLSCEQNLNHDAMYWYRQDPGQGLRLIYYSQIVNDFQKGDIAEGYSVSREKKESFPLTVTSAQKNPTAFYLCASSIRGTGSTGELFFGEGSRLTVL.

This clone was seen at least ten times. The J gene is TRBJ1-6, the V gene TRBV19; D remains unclear. The CDR3 has 14 residues. The V end lost 10 bases, the J end lost 8 bases, and 18 bases lay between the germline ends. Germline CDR1 is LNHDA and CDR2 is SQIVND (reference sequence). CDR3 residues: CATKAGGPDSPLHF. The CDR3 DNA follows: TGTGCCACCAAAGCGGGAGGGCCCGATTCACCCCTCCACTTT.

CDR3 protein: CASSLGWTGLYDGELFF. CDR3 nucleotides: TGTGCCAGCAGCTTAGGATGGACAGGGCTTTATGACGGGGAGCTGTTTTTT. The chain uses TRBV7-2 and TRBJ2-2; 8 bases line up with TRBD1. The V gene end was trimmed by 1 base and the J gene end by 7 bases; junction bases not matched to a gene: 11. CDR1 and CDR2 from the germline V gene are SGHTA and FQGNSA. The CDR3 runs 17 residues.

The chain recombines TRBV11-3 with TRBJ2-7; D gene uncertain. CDR1 is SGHNT and CDR2 is YENEEA in the germline V gene. The V and J ends lost 1 base and 7 bases respectively, with 8 bases between them. The CDR3 covers 12 residues. The CDR3 here is CASSLVPREQYF. The CDR3, as DNA: TGTGCCAGCAGCTTAGTCCCCAGGGAGCAGTACTTC. Full variable domain (missing parts from reference TRBV11-3 and TRBJ2-7): EAGVVQSPRYKIIEKKQPVAFWCNPISGHNTLYWYLQNLGQGPELLIRYENEEAVDDSQLPKDRFSAERLKGVDSTLKIQPAELGDSAVYLCASSLVPREQYFGPGTRLTVT.

This chain joins TRBV27 and TRBJ2-7, with D tentatively TRBD2 (6 bases). Trimming pared 4 bases from V and 4 bases from J, leaving 17 bases between. Looked up from germline, CDR1 is MNHEY and CDR2 is SMNVEV (reference sequence). CDR3 size: 15 residues. The CDR3 sequence: CASSSFGGIAYEQYF. The CDR3, as DNA: TGTGCCAGCAGTTCCTTTGGGGGGATAGCATACGAGCAGTACTTC.

The V gene is TRBV6-4, the J gene TRBJ2-2; D may be TRBD2 (6 bases). V lost 5 bases and J 2 bases, leaving 9 bases between the germline ends. The CDR3 has 14 amino acids. Germline CDR1 reads MRHNA; CDR2 reads SNTAGT. As DNA, the CDR3 is TGTGCCAGCAGTCCTAGCGCCAACACCGGGGAGCTGTTTTTT. Translation gives CASSPSANTGELFF.

This clone appeared a few times. This chain links TRBV7-2 with TRBJ2-7; D is undetermined. The V end was cut by 1 base, the J end by 6 bases, with 10 bases between. CDR3 size: 13 residues. CDR1 is SGHTA, CDR2 FQGNSA, per germline. The CDR3 here is CASSLGQVGEQYF. CDR3 coding DNA: TGTGCCAGCAGCTTAGGGCAGGTTGGCGAGCAGTACTTC.

This clone was recorded a few times. The chain carries TRBV30 and TRBJ1-5, with D tentatively TRBD1 (5 bases). The CDR3 sequence is 14 residues long. Trimming pared 4 bases from V and 2 bases from J, leaving 12 bases between. Germline V gene lookup returns CDR1 GTSNPN and CDR2 SVGIG (reference sequence). The CDR3 sequence is CAWNQGNGNQPQHF. In DNA form, the CDR3 reads TGTGCCTGGAACCAGGGTAACGGCAATCAGCCCCAGCATTTT.

The chain couples TRBV19 to TRBJ1-2, with D tentatively TRBD1 (6 bases). The germline gives CDR1 LNHDA, CDR2 SQIVND (reference sequence). V gave up 8 bases and J gave up 3 bases, with 19 bases separating them. This CDR3 comprises 15 residues. The CDR3 sequence is CASCMGAVGDYGYTF. CDR3 DNA: TGTGCCAGTTGCATGGGGGCTGTTGGAGACTATGGCTACACCTTC.

The rearrangement uses TRBV6-5 and TRBJ2-7; TRBD2 aligns across 10 bases. The germline V gene has CDR1 MNHEY and CDR2 SVGAGI. This CDR3 region has 15 residues. J lost 3 bases, V lost 7 bases, and 9 bases had no gene match. The CDR3 coding sequence is TGTGCCAGCAATGCCCTCCTAGCGGGGGACTACGAGCAGTACTTC. It specifies CASNALLAGDYEQYF.

This chain uses TRBV13 with TRBJ2-2, with 11 positions matching TRBD2. Germline V lookup: CDR1 PRHDT, CDR2 FYEKMQ (reference sequence). Trimming removed 5 bases from V and 5 bases from J; junction bases left unmatched: 7. CDR3 length equals 16 residues. The CDR3 region has the DNA TGTGCCAGCAGCCCCAGACTAGCGGGGAGGACCGGGGAGCTGTTTTTT. It translates to CASSPRLAGRTGELFF.

The rearrangement uses TRBV7-2 and TRBJ2-5, with 7 bases lining up with TRBD1. CDR3 length equals 15 residues. Per the germline V gene, CDR1 is SGHTA and CDR2 is FQGNSA. Trimming took 4 bases from V and 5 from J; bases not matched to a gene: 10. The DNA of the CDR3 is TGTGCCAGCAGCTCCGGGACAGTGGGTCTCGAGACCCAGTACTTC. This sequence encodes CASSSGTVGLETQYF.

This chain uses TRBV28 with TRBJ1-5; 10 nucleotides line up with TRBD1. Germline lookup yields CDR1 MDHEN and CDR2 SYDVKM. CDR3 length: 15 amino acids. Unmatched junction bases numbered 4, after V lost 2 bases and J lost 6 bases. The CDR3 DNA reads TGTGCCAGCAGTTTAGACAGGGGGCTCGGTCAGCCCCAGCATTTT. Its protein is CASSLDRGLGQPQHF.

The rearrangement uses TRBV29-1 and TRBJ1-1; D unclear. V lost 5 bases and J lost 6, with 13 bases in between. The germline gives CDR1 SQVTM, CDR2 ANQGSEA. CDR3 size: 12 residues. CDR3 amino acids: CSVSSQSAEAFF. The DNA for the CDR3 is TGCAGCGTTTCATCCCAGAGCGCTGAAGCTTTCTTT.